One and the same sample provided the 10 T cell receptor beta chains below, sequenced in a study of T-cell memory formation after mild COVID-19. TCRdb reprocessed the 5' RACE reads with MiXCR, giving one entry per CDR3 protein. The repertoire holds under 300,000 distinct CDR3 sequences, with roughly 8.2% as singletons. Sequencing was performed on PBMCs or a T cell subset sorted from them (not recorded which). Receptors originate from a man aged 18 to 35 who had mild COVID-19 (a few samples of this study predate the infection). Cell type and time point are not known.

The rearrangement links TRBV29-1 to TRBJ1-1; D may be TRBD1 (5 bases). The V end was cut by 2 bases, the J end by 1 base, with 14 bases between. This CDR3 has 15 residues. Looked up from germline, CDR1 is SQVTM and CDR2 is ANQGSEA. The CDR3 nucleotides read TGCAGCGTTGAAATGGGAAACAGGCGGAACACTGAAGCTTTCTTT. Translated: CSVEMGNRRNTEAFF.

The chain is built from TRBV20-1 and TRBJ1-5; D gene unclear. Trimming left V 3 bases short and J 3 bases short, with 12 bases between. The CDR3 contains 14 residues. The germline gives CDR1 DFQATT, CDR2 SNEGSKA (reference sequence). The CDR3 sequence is CSASRQRDNQPQHF. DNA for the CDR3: TGCAGTGCTAGTCGGCAGCGGGACAATCAGCCCCAGCATTTT.

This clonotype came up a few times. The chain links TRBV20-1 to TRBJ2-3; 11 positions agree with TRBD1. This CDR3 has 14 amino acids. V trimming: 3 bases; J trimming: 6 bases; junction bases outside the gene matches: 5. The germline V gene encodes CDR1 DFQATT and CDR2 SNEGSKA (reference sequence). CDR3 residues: CSASEDRGPDTQYF. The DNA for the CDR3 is TGCAGTGCTAGCGAGGACAGGGGGCCTGATACGCAGTATTTT.

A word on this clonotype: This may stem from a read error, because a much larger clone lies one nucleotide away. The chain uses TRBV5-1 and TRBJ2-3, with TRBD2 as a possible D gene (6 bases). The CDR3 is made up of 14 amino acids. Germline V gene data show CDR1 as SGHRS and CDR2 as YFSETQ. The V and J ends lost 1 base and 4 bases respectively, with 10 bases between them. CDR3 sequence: CASSLSTSSDTQYF. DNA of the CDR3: TGCGCCAGCAGCTTGAGCACTAGCTCAGATACGCAGTATTTT.

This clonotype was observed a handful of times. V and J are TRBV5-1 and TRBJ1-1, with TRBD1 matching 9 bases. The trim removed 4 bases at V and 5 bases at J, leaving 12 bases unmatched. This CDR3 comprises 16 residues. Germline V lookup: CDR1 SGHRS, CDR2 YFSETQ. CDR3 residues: CASSPYTGGAGTEAFF. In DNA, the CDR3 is TGCGCCAGCAGCCCTTACACAGGGGGCGCGGGGACTGAAGCTTTCTTT.

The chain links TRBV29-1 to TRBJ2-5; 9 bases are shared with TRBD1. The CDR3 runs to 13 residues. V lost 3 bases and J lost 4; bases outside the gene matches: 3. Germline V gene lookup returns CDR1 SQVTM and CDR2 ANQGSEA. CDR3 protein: CSVEATGGETQYF. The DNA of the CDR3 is TGCAGCGTTGAGGCGACAGGGGGAGAGACCCAGTACTTC. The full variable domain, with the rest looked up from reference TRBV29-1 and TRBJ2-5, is SAVISQKPSRDICQRGTSLTIQCQVDSQVTMMFWYRQQPGQSLTLIATANQGSEATYESGFVIDKFPISRPNLTFSTLTVSNMSPEDSSIYLCSVEATGGETQYFGPGTRLLVL.

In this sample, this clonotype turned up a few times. DNA for the CDR3: TGTGCCTGGAGTGGGGGACTAGAAGAGACCCAGTACTTC. This translates into CAWSGGLEETQYF. This sequence joins TRBV30 and TRBJ2-5; 8 bases are shared with TRBD2. The length of the CDR3 is 13 residues. CDR1 is GTSNPN, CDR2 SVGIG, per germline (reference sequence). With 1 base clipped from V and 3 bases from J, the junction kept 1 base outside the gene matches.

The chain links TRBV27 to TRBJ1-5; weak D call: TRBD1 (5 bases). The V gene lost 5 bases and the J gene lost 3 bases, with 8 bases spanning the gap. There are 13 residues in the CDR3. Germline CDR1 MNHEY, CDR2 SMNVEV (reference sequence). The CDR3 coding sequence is TGTGCCAGCAGTCAGGGCTTCAATCAGCCCCAGCATTTT. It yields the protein CASSQGFNQPQHF.

CDR3 in amino acids: CASSSGPEKLFF. The CDR3 region has the DNA TGTGCCAGCAGTTCTGGACCTGAAAAACTGTTTTTT. The gene calls are TRBV6-6 and TRBJ1-4, with D unclear. This CDR3 is 12 amino acids long. Trimming took off 4 bases at V and 7 bases at J, with 7 bases between the two ends. In germline, CDR1 is MNHNY, CDR2 SVGAGI (reference sequence).

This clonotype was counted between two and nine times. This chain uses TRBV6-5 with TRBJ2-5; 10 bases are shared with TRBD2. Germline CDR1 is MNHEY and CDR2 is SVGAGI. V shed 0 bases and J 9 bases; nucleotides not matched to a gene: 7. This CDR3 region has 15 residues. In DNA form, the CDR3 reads TGTGCCAGCAGTTACTCCAGCGGGGGGGTTGGGCCCCAGTACTTC. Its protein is CASSYSSGGVGPQYF.